The 30 T cell receptor beta chains given below trace back to one sample, sequenced in a study of neurological immune-mediated disorders. One entry per CDR3 protein results from TCRdb running MiXCR on the 5' RACE reads. The table has 60,000 to 85,000 distinct CDR3 sequences, 4% to 6% seen once. Input material: PBMCs. The receptors originated from a man aged 18 to 29 with multiple sclerosis.

This chain links TRBV20-1 with TRBJ2-7; 9 nucleotides agree with TRBD1. The V gene's germline CDR1 is DFQATT and CDR2 SNEGSKA (reference sequence). Losses at the gene ends were 6 bases for V and 0 bases for J; bases not matched to a gene: 9. This CDR3 contains 15 residues. Written as DNA, the CDR3 is TGCAGTGCCGAGGTGCGACAGGGGGGCTCCTACGAGCAGTACTTC. It yields the protein CSAEVRQGGSYEQYF.

Ten or more counts support this clonotype. V and J are TRBV5-1 and TRBJ2-1; TRBD2 matches at 13 bases. CDR3 length: 15 amino acids. Per germline, CDR1 SGHRS and CDR2 YFSETQ. With V trimmed by 7 bases and J by 6 bases, 7 bases remained unmatched. As DNA, the CDR3 is TGCGCCAGCGAGTGGACTAGCGGGGGAGGCAATGAGCAGTTCTTC. This translates into CASEWTSGGGNEQFF. Looking up the rest from reference TRBV5-1 and TRBJ2-1 gives the full variable domain: KAGVTQTPRYLIKTRGQQVTLSCSPISGHRSVSWYQQTPGQGLQFLFEYFSETQRNKGNFPGRFSGRQFSNSRSEMNVSTLELGDSALYLCASEWTSGGGNEQFFGPGTRLTVL.

In its sample, this clonotype was seen many times. This chain joins TRBV20-1 and TRBJ2-1; D is perhaps TRBD1 (6 bases). CDR3 size: 14 residues. The V end was cut by 6 bases, the J end by 6 bases, with 18 bases between. CDR1 is DFQATT and CDR2 is SNEGSKA in the germline V gene (reference sequence). CDR3 sequence: CSAKNRVLGNEQFF. The CDR3, as DNA: TGCAGTGCCAAAAACAGGGTTTTGGGCAATGAGCAGTTCTTC.

This clonotype was counted ten times or more. The junction departs from germline at one end; a sequencing error may be responsible. The chain couples TRBV24-1 to TRBJ1-5, with unresolved D. Germline-derived CDR1 and CDR2 are KGHDR and SFDVKD. The CDR3 sequence is 15 residues long. CDR3 nucleotide sequence: TGTGCCACCAGTGATAGCGGGGAAATCAATCAGCCCCAGAATTTT. Translating gives CATSDSGEINQPQNF.

This clonotype came up many times. The chain couples TRBV10-3 to TRBJ2-3; the match to TRBD2 covers 8 bases. Per the germline V gene, CDR1 is ENHRY and CDR2 is SYGVKD. This CDR3 region has 14 residues. V gave up 10 bases and J gave up 2 bases; unmatched junction bases: 8. CDR3 in DNA: TGTGCCACCGGGTATAGCGGGGCCACAGATACGCAGTATTTT. The encoded protein is CATGYSGATDTQYF.

There are many counts of this clonotype. V is TRBV6-2 or TRBV6-3 and J is TRBJ2-3, with D perhaps matching TRBD1 or TRBD2 (5 bases each). The CDR3 is 15 amino acids. The V and J ends lost 2 bases and 2 bases respectively, with 11 bases between them. The germline V gene has CDR1 MNHEY and CDR2 SVGEGT. DNA of the CDR3: TGTGCCAGCAGTTACCAGGGCCTAGCCACAGATACGCAGTATTTT. It translates to CASSYQGLATDTQYF.

This clonotype has ten or more counts. V usage is TRBV12-3 or TRBV12-4 and J usage is TRBJ2-1; either TRBD1 or TRBD2 may supply D (6 bases each). This CDR3 has 15 amino acids. Between the trimmed V and J ends, which lost 5 bases and 4 bases, there was a span of 15 bases. The CDR3 region has the DNA TGTGCCAGCAGTCCCACCGGGGGCGGATACAATGAGCAGTTCTTC. Protein product: CASSPTGGGYNEQFF.

In this sample, this clonotype turned up many times. The V and J genes are TRBV5-1 and TRBJ2-5; D is unclear. Trimming pared 4 bases from V and 4 bases from J, leaving 5 bases between. Per the germline V gene, CDR1 is SGHRS and CDR2 is YFSETQ. This CDR3 has 11 amino acids. The CDR3 region is CASSASETQYF. DNA for the CDR3: TGCGCCAGCAGCGCCTCAGAGACCCAGTACTTC.

With regard to this clonotype: A clone one base away is much larger, so this may be a read error. The J gene is TRBJ1-2, the V gene TRBV20-1, with D uncertain. Germline lookup yields CDR1 DFQATT and CDR2 SNEGSKA (reference sequence). The CDR3 runs 11 residues. V lost 4 bases and J 4 bases, leaving 7 bases between the germline ends. CDR3 amino acids: CSAKALYGYTF. Written as DNA, the CDR3 is TGCAGTGCTAAAGCCCTCTATGGCTACACCTTC.

This clonotype showed up many times. V and J are TRBV5-1 and TRBJ2-3; no clear D. Germline CDR1 reads SGHRS; CDR2 reads YFSETQ. V shed 4 bases and J shed 6 bases, with 12 bases lying between them. This CDR3 has 13 amino acids. The CDR3 nucleotides are TGCGCCAGCAGCCTCCCTGGCAGGGATACGCAGTATTTT. It translates to CASSLPGRDTQYF.

This clonotype appeared many times. The J gene is TRBJ1-1, the V gene TRBV5-1; tentative D call: TRBD1 (6 bases). V shed 4 bases and J shed 4 bases, with 14 bases lying between them. Germline V CDR1 and CDR2: SGHRS, YFSETQ. The CDR3 length is 14 residues. The CDR3 DNA reads as TGCGCCAGCAGCCAAGGGGGTATTGTCACTGAAGCTTTCTTT. Translated: CASSQGGIVTEAFF.

At least ten counts were recorded for this clonotype. The chain links TRBV7-8 to TRBJ2-5, with TRBD2 matching over 9 bases. This CDR3 spans 13 amino acids. Germline CDR1 is SGHVS and CDR2 is FQNEAQ. V lost 6 bases and J lost 2; bases outside the gene matches: 1. The DNA of the CDR3 is TGTGCCAGCAGGCTAGCGGGACAAGAGACCCAGTACTTC. This codes for CASRLAGQETQYF.

This clonotype was counted at least ten times. The chain couples TRBV7-2 to TRBJ2-5; D uncertain. The CDR3 is 14 residues long. Germline-derived CDR1 and CDR2 are SGHTA and FQGNSA. Trimming pared 5 bases from V and 5 bases from J, leaving 15 bases between. In DNA form, the CDR3 reads TGTGCCAGCAGCGCAACGCGCGCCCTGGAGACCCAGTACTTC. Protein: CASSATRALETQYF.

This clonotype was seen ten or more times. This chain uses TRBV11-2 with TRBJ1-3; 9 nucleotides align to TRBD1. This CDR3 is 15 amino acids long. The germline CDR1 and CDR2 sequences are SGHAT and FQNNGV. V shed 5 bases, J shed 0 bases, and the junction held 2 bases outside the gene matches. CDR3 DNA sequence: TGTGCCAGCAGCGGGGGACAGGGCTCTGGAAACACCATATATTTT. It is translated as CASSGGQGSGNTIYF.

This clonotype has just a few counts. This sequence may be a read error, since a much larger clone differs from it by one base. The V and J genes are TRBV5-1 and TRBJ2-1; D gene uncertain. V lost 4 bases and J lost 9, with 17 bases in between. Germline CDR1 is SGHRS and CDR2 is YFSETQ. There are 14 residues in the CDR3. As DNA, the CDR3 is TGCGCCAGCAGCGAGATAACCGGAACGAGTGAGCAGTTCTTC. Translated, it gives CASSEITGTSEQFF.

This clonotype was picked up a small number of times. This chain connects TRBV5-1 to TRBJ1-1, with unresolved D. With 1 base removed from V and 1 base from J, the gap between germline ends came to 5 bases. Per the germline V gene, CDR1 is SGHRS and CDR2 is YFSETQ. The CDR3 loop spans 13 amino acids. CDR3 DNA: TGCGCCAGCAGCTTGAATAAGAACACTGAAGCTTTCTTT. Amino acids: CASSLNKNTEAFF.

Regarding this clonotype: This clone may be a read error of a much larger clone one base away. The V and J genes are TRBV3-1 and TRBJ2-3, with D perhaps TRBD2 (5 bases). V lost 4 bases and J lost 5, with 13 bases in between. Per germline, CDR1 LGHDT and CDR2 YNNKEL (reference sequence). The CDR3 runs 14 residues. Here the CDR3 DNA reads TGTGCCAGCAGCCGAAAAATAGCGTTAGATACGCAGTATTTT. Encoded protein: CASSRKIALDTQYF.

This clonotype occurred many times. V usage is TRBV15 and J usage is TRBJ2-7; possible D gene TRBD1, 6 bases. The length of the CDR3 is 15 residues. V was clipped by 0 bases and J by 5 bases, with 14 bases between them. CDR1 LNHNV and CDR2 YYDKDF come from the germline V gene (reference sequence). The CDR3 bases are TGTGCCACCAGCAGAGACCGACCTTCAGGGGACGAGCAGTACTTC. This gives the protein CATSRDRPSGDEQYF.

The chain couples TRBV20-1 to TRBJ2-1; D remains ambiguous. The germline V gene encodes CDR1 DFQATT and CDR2 SNEGSKA (reference sequence). This CDR3 has 15 residues. The germline V and J ends were trimmed by 4 bases and 3 bases, with 16 bases remaining between them. The CDR3: CSATPSPGDYNEQFF. CDR3 nucleotide sequence: TGCAGTGCTACCCCTTCTCCTGGAGACTACAATGAGCAGTTCTTC.

This clonotype was seen repeatedly, ten times or more. The chain has TRBV27 and TRBJ1-1, with D perhaps matching TRBD1 (5 bases). V was trimmed by 0 bases and J by 1 base, leaving 21 bases between them. Germline assignment: CDR1 MNHEY and CDR2 SMNVEV (reference sequence). The CDR3 runs 19 residues. CDR3 coding DNA: TGTGCCAGCAGTTTATCCCCAATGCGTCCTTCGGGGCCGAACACTGAAGCTTTCTTT. Protein sequence: CASSLSPMRPSGPNTEAFF.

This clonotype has at least ten counts. The V call is TRBV20-1, the J call TRBJ2-1, with TRBD2 identical over 7 bases. The CDR3 has 15 amino acids. V was pared by 5 bases and J by 8 bases, with 15 bases of the junction left unmatched. CDR1 is DFQATT, CDR2 SNEGSKA, per germline (reference sequence). In DNA, the CDR3 is TGCAGTGCTCCTCCCGTGGTACTAGCGTCGTATGAGCAGTTCTTC. Protein product: CSAPPVVLASYEQFF.

Ten or more counts support this clonotype. This chain links TRBV5-1 with TRBJ1-6; D is perhaps TRBD1 (5 bases). The CDR3 is made up of 13 amino acids. Trimming removed 1 base from V and 10 bases from J, with 9 bases in between. In germline, CDR1 is SGHRS, CDR2 YFSETQ. The CDR3, as DNA: TGCGCCAGCAGCTTGAAGGGGTTCTCACCCCTCCACTTT. Protein: CASSLKGFSPLHF.

This chain joins TRBV11-2 and TRBJ2-3; D remains unclear. CDR3 size: 15 residues. Per the germline V gene, CDR1 is SGHAT and CDR2 is FQNNGV. The ends were cut back, 1 base at V and 2 bases at J, with 10 bases in the middle. The CDR3 reads CASSLGDHLTDTQYF. The CDR3 DNA reads as TGTGCCAGCAGCTTAGGCGACCACCTCACAGATACGCAGTATTTT.

This clonotype was seen repeatedly, ten times or more. The V gene is TRBV20-1, the J gene TRBJ2-3, with 10 nucleotides matching TRBD2. With V trimmed by 6 bases and J by 4 bases, 1 base remained unmatched. Per germline, CDR1 DFQATT and CDR2 SNEGSKA (reference sequence). The CDR3 sequence is 12 residues long. The CDR3 region is CSAGTSADTQYF. The CDR3 region has the DNA TGCAGTGCAGGGACTAGCGCAGATACGCAGTATTTT.

This clonotype was seen ten or more times. This rearrangement joins TRBV27 to TRBJ1-2, with a possible D match to TRBD1 (5 bases). The germline V and J ends were trimmed by 6 bases and 4 bases, with 12 bases remaining between them. This CDR3 region has 13 residues. The germline CDR1 and CDR2 sequences are MNHEY and SMNVEV (reference sequence). The CDR3 reads CASSPRGPYGYTF. The CDR3 DNA follows: TGTGCCAGCAGCCCTCGGGGCCCCTATGGCTACACCTTC.

This chain uses TRBV5-1 with TRBJ2-7, with a tentative D call TRBD2 (5 bases). The V and J ends lost 4 bases and 7 bases respectively, with 18 bases between them. The germline gives CDR1 SGHRS, CDR2 YFSETQ. The CDR3 loop spans 14 amino acids. In nucleotides, the CDR3 is TGCGCCAGCAGCCATCCCGGACTTCCCCAAGAGCAGTACTTC. Translating gives CASSHPGLPQEQYF.

This clonotype was counted only a few times. A clone one base away is much larger, so this may be a read error. The CDR3 protein is CASRVKPGLKSSGAKVLTF. In DNA, the CDR3 is TGTGCCAGCAGGGTTAAGCCGGGACTGAAGAGCTCTGGGGCCAAAGTCCTGACTTTC. The genes are TRBV5-8 and TRBJ2-6; maybe TRBD2 (6 bases). Germline loops: CDR1 SGHTS, CDR2 YDEGEE. The length of the CDR3 is 19 residues. The whole variable domain, remainder taken from reference TRBV5-8 and TRBJ2-6, is EAGVTQSPTHLIKTRGQQATLRCSPISGHTSVYWYQQALGLGLQFLLWYDEGEERNRGNFPPRFSGRQFPNYSSELNVNALELEDSALYLCASRVKPGLKSSGAKVLTFGAGSRLTVL.

This clonotype was seen repeatedly, ten times or more. This chain links TRBV7-2 with TRBJ2-5; 11 nucleotides align to TRBD1. The CDR3 is 16 residues long. V dropped 1 base and J dropped 7; count of bases not matched to a gene: 8. The germline V gene has CDR1 SGHTA and CDR2 FQGNSA. The CDR3 nucleotides are TGTGCCAGCAGCTTAGTTAGGACAGGGGGCGCGGGGACCCAGTACTTC. Its protein is CASSLVRTGGAGTQYF.

A remark on this clonotype: A read error is possible here, since a much larger clone lies one base away. This chain uses TRBV20-1 with TRBJ2-3, with 11 bases aligning to TRBD2. This CDR3 spans 16 amino acids. V lost 2 bases and J lost 2; bases outside the gene matches: 6. Germline V lookup: CDR1 DFQATT, CDR2 SNEGSKA (reference sequence). Written as DNA, the CDR3 is TGCAGTGCTAGATTCCCTAGCGGGGGGAACACAGATACGCAGTATTTT. Protein sequence: CSARFPSGGNTDTQYF.

Many counts were recorded for this clonotype. The chain has TRBV5-6 and TRBJ2-1, with 9 bases aligning to TRBD2. Unmatched junction bases numbered 4, after V lost 0 bases and J lost 6 bases. The CDR3 loop spans 15 amino acids. The germline V gene has CDR1 SGHDT and CDR2 YYEEEE. The CDR3 here is CASSLALAGVNEQFF. The CDR3 bases are TGTGCCAGCAGCTTGGCATTAGCGGGGGTCAATGAGCAGTTCTTC. Looking up the rest from reference TRBV5-6 and TRBJ2-1 gives the full variable domain: DAGVTQSPTHLIKTRGQQVTLRCSPKSGHDTVSWYQQALGQGPQFIFQYYEEEERQRGNFPDRFSGHQFPNYSSELNVNALLLGDSALYLCASSLALAGVNEQFFGPGTRLTVL.